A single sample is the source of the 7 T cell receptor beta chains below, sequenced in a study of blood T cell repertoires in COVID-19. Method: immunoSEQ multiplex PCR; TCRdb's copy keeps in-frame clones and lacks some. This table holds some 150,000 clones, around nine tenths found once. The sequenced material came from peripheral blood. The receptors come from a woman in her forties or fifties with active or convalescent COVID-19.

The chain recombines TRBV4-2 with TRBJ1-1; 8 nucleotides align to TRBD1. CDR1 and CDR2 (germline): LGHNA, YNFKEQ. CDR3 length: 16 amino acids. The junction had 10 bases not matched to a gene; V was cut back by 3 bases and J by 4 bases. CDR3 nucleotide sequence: TGTGCCAGCAGCCAGGGCAAGACAGGGGCTACCACTGAAGCTTTCTTT. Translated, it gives CASSQGKTGATTEAFF.

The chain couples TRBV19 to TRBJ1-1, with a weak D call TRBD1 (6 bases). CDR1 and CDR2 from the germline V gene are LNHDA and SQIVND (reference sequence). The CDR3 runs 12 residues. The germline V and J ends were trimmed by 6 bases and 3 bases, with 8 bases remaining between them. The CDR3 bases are TGTGCCAGTAGCGACAGGTACACTGAAGCTTTCTTT. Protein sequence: CASSDRYTEAFF.

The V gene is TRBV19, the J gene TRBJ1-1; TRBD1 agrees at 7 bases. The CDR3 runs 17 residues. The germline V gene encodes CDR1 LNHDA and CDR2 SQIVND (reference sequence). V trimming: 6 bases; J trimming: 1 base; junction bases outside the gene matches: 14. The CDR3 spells CASRADSMTGSNTEAFF. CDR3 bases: TGTGCCAGTAGGGCTGATTCGATGACAGGGTCGAACACTGAAGCTTTCTTT.

The CDR3 DNA reads TGTGCCATCAGTGATGCTAGCGGGGGATACGAGCAGTACTTC. Protein: CAISDASGGYEQYF. V is TRBV10-3 and J is TRBJ2-7, with 10 bases that match TRBD2. CDR1 is ENHRY, CDR2 SYGVKD, per germline. The V and J ends lost 3 bases and 4 bases, in that order; junction bases with no gene match: 3. The CDR3 has 14 amino acids.

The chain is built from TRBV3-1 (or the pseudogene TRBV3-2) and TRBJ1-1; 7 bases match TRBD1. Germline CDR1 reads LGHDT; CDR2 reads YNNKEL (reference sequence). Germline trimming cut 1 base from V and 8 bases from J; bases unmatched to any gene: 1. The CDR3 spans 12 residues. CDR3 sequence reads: CASSQVDREAFF. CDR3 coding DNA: TGTGCCAGCAGCCAAGTGGACAGGGAAGCTTTCTTT.

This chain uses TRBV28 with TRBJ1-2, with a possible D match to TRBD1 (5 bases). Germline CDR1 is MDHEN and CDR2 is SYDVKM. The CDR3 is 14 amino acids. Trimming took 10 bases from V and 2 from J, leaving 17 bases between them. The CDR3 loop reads CATTRGGRNYGYTF. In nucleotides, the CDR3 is TGTGCCACCACAAGGGGTGGACGGAACTATGGCTACACCTTC.

CDR3 in amino acids: CASSLEGNLYF. CDR3 bases: TGTGCCAGCAGCTTGGAGGGTAATCTGTACTTC. This sequence joins TRBV7-9 and TRBJ2-7, with D possibly being TRBD2 (6 bases). Deletions cut 3 bases from V and 12 bases from J, with 12 bases between. This CDR3 spans 11 amino acids. CDR1 is SEHNR and CDR2 is FQNEAQ in the germline V gene (reference sequence).